This TCR beta chain was recorded in a study of TIL therapy for anti-PD-1-resistant metastatic lung cancer. Study context: Tumors had a median PD-L1 proportion score of less than 6.5%.

Germline V gene data show CDR1 as SGDLS and CDR2 as YYNGEE. This CDR3 has 15 amino acids. The ends lost 4 bases at V and 0 bases at J; junction bases unmatched: 1. This was the immunoSEQ v3 assay. Measured with immunoSEQ multiplex PCR; TCRdb has only the in-frame clones, and not every one. The data show about 57,000 clones, 79% seen once. Noted time point: pre-treatment sample, taken before nivolumab and TIL therapy. Sequencing was performed on blood, taken at baseline. V usage is TRBV9 and J usage is TRBJ1-3, with 10 positions matching TRBD1. This clonotype was sampled from a woman between 25 and 80 years old with non-small cell lung cancer. In DNA, the CDR3 is TGTGCCAGCAGCCGGACAGGGGGCTCTGGAAACACCATATATTTT. Its translation is CASSRTGGSGNTIYF.